This T cell receptor beta chain was captured in a study of Graves' ophthalmopathy and Graves' hyperthyroidism. J was trimmed by 4 bases and V by 5 bases; bases with no gene match: 8. The CDR3 spans 15 residues. Germline CDR1 and CDR2: MNHNS and SASEGT. Transcripts of RNA were the source for amplifying TCR beta CDR3 regions. First-round RT-PCR relied on HTBI primers, and a second-round multiplex PCR came next. MiXCR, applied by TCRdb to the multiplex PCR reads, yields one record per CDR3 protein. Of about 480,000 distinct CDR3 sequences detected, roughly 14% appear once; the ten largest clones hold approximately 9.8%. At least ten counts were recorded for this clonotype.

The clonotype comes from a woman in her twenties or thirties with Graves' ophthalmopathy. The chain joins TRBV6-1 to TRBJ1-5; 7 bases are a match to TRBD1. Source material: blood. CDR3 in DNA: TGTGCCAGCAGTCCCAGGGGGGGTATGAATCAGCCCCAGCATTTT. Protein product: CASSPRGGMNQPQHF.